This T cell receptor beta chain was recorded in a study of T cell responses to AZD1222 COVID-19 vaccine. This table comes from immunoSEQ multiplex PCR, and its TCRdb copy is limited to in-frame clones, with some not included. The table shows roughly 180,000 clones, with around 90% occurring only once. The CDR3 length is 15 residues. V trimming: 7 bases; J trimming: 0 bases; junction bases outside the gene matches: 10. Germline V lookup: CDR1 SQVTM, CDR2 ANQGSEA. The chain has TRBV29-1 and TRBJ1-1; TRBD1 matches 8 bases. The origin of this receptor is an adult in good health. Sequenced here: peripheral blood, sampled on day 0 of AZD1222 vaccination. The CDR3 DNA reads TGCAGCGGGAGGACGACAGGGGTAATGAACACTGAAGCTTTCTTT. Amino acids: CSGRTTGVMNTEAFF.